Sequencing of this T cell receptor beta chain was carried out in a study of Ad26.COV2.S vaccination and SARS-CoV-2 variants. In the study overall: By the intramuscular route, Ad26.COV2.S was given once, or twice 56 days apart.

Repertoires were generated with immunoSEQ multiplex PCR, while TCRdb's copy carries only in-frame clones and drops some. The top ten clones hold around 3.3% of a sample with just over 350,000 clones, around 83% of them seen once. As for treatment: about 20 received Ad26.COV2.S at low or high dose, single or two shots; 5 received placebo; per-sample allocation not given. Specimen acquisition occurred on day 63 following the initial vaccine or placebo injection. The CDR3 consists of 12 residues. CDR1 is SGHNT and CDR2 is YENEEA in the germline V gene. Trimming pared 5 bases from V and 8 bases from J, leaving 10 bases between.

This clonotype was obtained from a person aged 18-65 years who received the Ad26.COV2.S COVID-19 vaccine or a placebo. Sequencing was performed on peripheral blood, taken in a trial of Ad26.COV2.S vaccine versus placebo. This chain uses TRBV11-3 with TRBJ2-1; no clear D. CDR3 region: CASSQMGYEQFF. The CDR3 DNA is TGTGCCAGCAGCCAGATGGGTTATGAGCAGTTCTTC.